These 24 T cell receptor beta chains were sequenced from one sample in a study of spatial heterogeneity in lung cancer. Time point in this sample: sample taken at primary tumor resection. TCRdb recomputed calls from the 5' RACE reads with MiXCR, one row per CDR3 protein. The sample has under 30,000 distinct CDR3 sequences, about 4.4% seen once. This sample comprised PBMCs, obtained at surgery. The receptor set was obtained from a male donor with early-stage non-small cell lung cancer.

By frequency in the sample, this clonotype is medium-sized (0.01 to 0.1%). V is TRBV7-9 and J is TRBJ1-1, with 7 bases fitting TRBD1. CDR1 is SEHNR, CDR2 FQNEAQ, per germline (reference sequence). The ends lost 7 bases at V and 8 bases at J; junction bases unmatched: 10. This CDR3 spans 13 amino acids. The CDR3: CASTSRGQNEAFF. The DNA for the CDR3 is TGTGCCAGCACCTCCAGGGGACAGAACGAAGCTTTCTTT.

In its sample, this clonotype was seen many times. The chain joins TRBV11-2 to TRBJ2-1; no clear D. Deletions cut 5 bases from V and 0 bases from J, with 11 bases between. Germline CDR1 SGHAT, CDR2 FQNNGV. The CDR3 contains 15 residues. DNA for the CDR3: TGTGCCAGCAGCCCCGTCGGTATCTCCTACAATGAGCAGTTCTTC. Its protein is CASSPVGISYNEQFF.

There are many counts of this clonotype. The J gene is TRBJ1-2, the V gene TRBV3-1; D is perhaps TRBD1 (6 bases). The CDR3 length is 12 residues. V lost 4 bases, J lost 8 bases, and 11 bases lay in between. Per the germline V gene, CDR1 is LGHDT and CDR2 is YNNKEL (reference sequence). The chain's CDR3 is CASSLQGGGYTF. CDR3 nucleotides: TGTGCCAGCAGCCTACAGGGCGGAGGCTACACCTTC. The full variable domain, rest sourced from reference TRBV3-1 and TRBJ1-2, is DTAVSQTPKYLVTQMGNDKSIKCEQNLGHDTMYWYKQDSKKFLKIMFSYNNKELIINETVPNRFSPKSPDKAHLNLHINSLELGDSAVYFCASSLQGGGYTFGSGTRLTVV.

This clonotype has a count of ten or more. The chain combines TRBV6-4 with TRBJ1-5; TRBD1 aligns across 8 bases. CDR1 is MRHNA and CDR2 is SNTAGT in the germline V gene. This CDR3 comprises 16 residues. The trim removed 6 bases at V and 5 bases at J, leaving 12 bases unmatched. The CDR3 bases are TGTGCCAGCAGATGGCCGGACAGGGCAAATCATCAGCCCCAGCATTTT. Protein: CASRWPDRANHQPQHF.

This clonotype was recorded many times. The genes are TRBV2 and TRBJ2-5; no clear D. CDR1 is SNHLY and CDR2 is FYNNEI in the germline V gene. Trimming pared 1 base from V and 4 bases from J, leaving 10 bases between. CDR3 size: 14 residues. In nucleotides, the CDR3 is TGTGCCAGCAGTGAAGACTCAGCTCGAGAGACCCAGTACTTC. It codes for CASSEDSARETQYF.

This clonotype was recorded many times. The rearrangement joins TRBV7-9 to TRBJ2-7; 11 bases line up with TRBD1. Germline CDR1 and CDR2: SEHNR and FQNEAQ (reference sequence). Trimming removed 5 bases from V and 1 base from J; junction bases left unmatched: 7. This CDR3 region has 16 residues. CDR3 in DNA: TGTGCCAGCAGCCGCCAGGGGACAGGGGGTTCCTACGAGCAGTACTTC. Translation: CASSRQGTGGSYEQYF.

This clonotype was counted many times. The CDR3 end shows no conserved phenylalanine or tryptophan, and so a read error is likely. It is unclear where the CDR3 begins or ends on the DNA, so no DNA is shown, and the CDR3 is as TCRdb lists it. The chain combines TRBV7-2 with TRBJ2-7; TRBD2 is taken as the D call from the table, unchecked against the DNA. Both ends counted, the CDR3 spans 8 residues. Per the germline V gene, CDR1 is SGHTA and CDR2 is FQGNSA. This CDR3 reads CASSFGGS.

In its sample, this clonotype was seen a few times. The chain has TRBV28 and TRBJ2-1; TRBD1 matches 9 bases. CDR1 is MDHEN and CDR2 is SYDVKM in the germline V gene. The CDR3 covers 14 residues. V lost 5 bases, J lost 9 bases, and 8 bases stayed unmatched. The CDR3 nucleotides are TGTGCCAGCAGTACGGGACAGGGATTTAGTGAGCAGTTCTTC. Residues: CASSTGQGFSEQFF. Supplemented by reference TRBV28 and TRBJ2-1, the full variable domain reads DVKVTQSSRYLVKRTGEKVFLECVQDMDHENMFWYRQDPGLGLRLIYFSYDVKMKEKGDIPEGYSVSREKKERFSLILESASTNQTSMYLCASSTGQGFSEQFFGPGTRLTVL.

In this sample, this clonotype turned up many times. The V gene is TRBV7-2, the J gene TRBJ2-5, with D possibly called TRBD1 or TRBD2 (5 bases each). This CDR3 is built from 13 residues. Trimming cost V 5 bases and J 5 bases, with 12 bases left between them. In germline, CDR1 is SGHTA, CDR2 FQGNSA. The CDR3: CASSPGPLETQYF. The CDR3 bases are TGTGCCAGCAGCCCGGGGCCTTTGGAGACCCAGTACTTC. The complete variable domain, with remaining parts taken from reference TRBV7-2 and TRBJ2-5, reads GAGVSQSPSNKVTEKGKDVELRCDPISGHTALYWYRQSLGQGLEFLIYFQGNSAPDKSGLPSDRFSAERTGGSVSTLTIQRTQQEDSAVYLCASSPGPLETQYFGPGTRLLVL.

This clonotype was seen at least ten times. This chain connects TRBV28 to TRBJ2-2, with D uncertain. CDR3 length: 14 residues. V dropped 1 base and J dropped 0 bases, with 3 bases sitting between them. From germline, CDR1 is MDHEN and CDR2 SYDVKM. In DNA form, the CDR3 reads TGTGCCAGCAGTTTATACGCGAACACCGGGGAGCTGTTTTTT. This encodes CASSLYANTGELFF.

This clonotype was recorded many times. The rearrangement links TRBV28 to TRBJ2-7; TRBD1 agrees at 7 bases. CDR1 MDHEN and CDR2 SYDVKM come from the germline V gene. Losses at the gene ends were 7 bases for V and 4 bases for J; bases not matched to a gene: 10. This CDR3 is 14 amino acids long. CDR3 region: CASTTGMSIYEQYF. As DNA, the CDR3 is TGTGCCAGCACGACAGGGATGTCCATATACGAGCAGTACTTC.

The V call is TRBV24-1, the J call TRBJ2-1; TRBD1 matches at 7 bases. The V and J ends lost 3 bases and 5 bases, in that order; junction bases with no gene match: 6. This CDR3 contains 15 residues. Germline V gives CDR1 KGHDR, CDR2 SFDVKD. As DNA, the CDR3 is TGTGCCACCAGTGATCCAGGACAGGCCCACAATGAGCAGTTCTTC. Its protein is CATSDPGQAHNEQFF.

This chain links TRBV21-1 with TRBJ2-4; the table's D call, TRBD2, has no DNA check behind it. TRBV21-1 is reported as a pseudogene. The CDR3 is 11 amino acids. CDR3 coding DNA: TGTGCCAGCACCCTCTTGGACATTCAGTACTTC. Amino acid sequence: CASTLLDIQYF.

The table lists this clonotype with a few counts. The J gene is TRBJ1-2, the V gene TRBV5-6, with D possibly being TRBD1 (5 bases). Looked up from germline, CDR1 is SGHDT and CDR2 is YYEEEE. V was shortened by 4 bases and J by 7 bases, with 17 bases between the two germline ends. The CDR3 runs 14 residues. The CDR3 nucleotides read TGTGCCAGCAGCCCCGGGGACTCCGGGAGTGGCTACACCTTC. Amino acids: CASSPGDSGSGYTF.

J is TRBJ2-5 and V is TRBV2, with D uncertain. The V end was cut by 7 bases, the J end by 2 bases, with 11 bases between. The germline gives CDR1 SNHLY, CDR2 FYNNEI. This CDR3 is 13 amino acids long. CDR3 bases: TGTGCCAGCAACGGCGGAAATCAAGAGACCCAGTACTTC. Translating gives CASNGGNQETQYF.

This clonotype was seen many times. The chain couples TRBV6-5 to TRBJ2-5; possibly TRBD2 for D (7 bases). V was shortened by 6 bases and J by 7 bases, with 21 bases between the two germline ends. The CDR3 extends over 15 amino acids. Germline-derived CDR1 and CDR2 are MNHEY and SVGAGI. The CDR3 DNA is TGTGCCAGCAGCAACGGAGGGGGGGGCCGGGGGACCCAGTACTTC. Protein: CASSNGGGGRGTQYF.

At least ten counts were recorded for this clonotype. The chain combines TRBV7-9 with TRBJ2-1, with D possibly matching TRBD2 (6 bases). CDR1 is SEHNR and CDR2 is FQNEAQ in the germline V gene (reference sequence). This CDR3 has 15 residues. V was clipped by 5 bases and J by 8 bases, with 19 bases between them. CDR3 protein: CASSPRGPTGDEQFF. CDR3 nucleotides: TGTGCCAGCAGCCCCCGAGGTCCCACGGGGGATGAGCAGTTCTTC.

This clonotype was observed many times. The chain has TRBV5-1 and TRBJ2-5, with unresolved D. The CDR3 is made up of 13 amino acids. CDR1 and CDR2 from the germline V gene are SGHRS and YFSETQ. V was pared by 0 bases and J by 5 bases, with 8 bases between. This CDR3 is CASSLGNGETQYF. The DNA of the CDR3 is TGCGCCAGCAGCTTGGGGAACGGGGAGACCCAGTACTTC.

This clonotype occurred many times. The chain recombines TRBV23-1 with TRBJ1-6; TRBD1 matches 7 bases. TRBV23-1 belongs to the ORF category, with a function that is uncertain. Trimming at V came to 8 bases and at J to 3 bases, leaving 13 bases not matched to a gene. The CDR3 loop spans 17 amino acids. This CDR3 reads CASSLGDRVLYNSPLHF. CDR3 DNA sequence: TGCGCCAGCTCCCTGGGTGACAGGGTCCTCTATAATTCACCCCTCCACTTT.

This clonotype was seen many times. The genes are TRBV11-3 and TRBJ2-7; D perhaps matches TRBD2 (7 bases). Trimming removed 1 base at V and 2 bases at J, with 9 bases between. CDR1 and CDR2 (germline): SGHNT, YENEEA. The CDR3 is 14 residues long. The CDR3 bases are TGTGCCAGCAGCTTAGGGGGGGGCACCTACGAGCAGTACTTC. Translated: CASSLGGGTYEQYF. Supplemented by reference TRBV11-3 and TRBJ2-7, the full variable domain reads EAGVVQSPRYKIIEKKQPVAFWCNPISGHNTLYWYLQNLGQGPELLIRYENEEAVDDSQLPKDRFSAERLKGVDSTLKIQPAELGDSAVYLCASSLGGGTYEQYFGPGTRLTVT.

This clonotype appeared many times. The chain recombines TRBV28 with TRBJ1-5, with D unclear. The ends were cut back, 7 bases at V and 2 bases at J, with 12 bases in the middle. The CDR3 length is 14 residues. Germline V CDR1 and CDR2: MDHEN, SYDVKM. CDR3 sequence reads: CASTLGPRNQPQHF. The CDR3 DNA is TGTGCCAGCACCCTGGGCCCCCGCAATCAGCCCCAGCATTTT.

This clonotype was observed at least ten times. The chain employs TRBV14 and TRBJ1-1; D possibly corresponds to TRBD1 (6 bases). The V and J ends lost 0 bases and 11 bases respectively, with 16 bases between them. Germline-derived CDR1 and CDR2 are SGHDN and FVKESK. The CDR3 has 14 amino acids. CDR3 bases: TGTGCCAGCAGCCAAGATCGCGGGGGCCGTACGGCTTTCTTT. It is translated as CASSQDRGGRTAFF.

The table lists this clonotype with many counts. V gene TRBV20-1 combines with J gene TRBJ1-5, with D possibly matching TRBD1 (6 bases). The germline V gene has CDR1 DFQATT and CDR2 SNEGSKA (reference sequence). Trimming cost V 4 bases and J 2 bases, with 9 bases left between them. The CDR3 spans 13 residues. This CDR3 reads CSAKDRGNQPQHF. The CDR3 nucleotides are TGCAGTGCTAAGGACAGAGGCAATCAGCCCCAGCATTTT.

This clonotype was found many times. The chain uses TRBV7-2 and TRBJ1-5; tentatively, D is TRBD1 (5 bases). The CDR3 sequence is 13 residues long. Germline V gene lookup returns CDR1 SGHTA and CDR2 FQGNSA. V was clipped by 6 bases and J by 6 bases, with 12 bases between them. This chain's CDR3 is CASRAGEAQPQHF. The CDR3 coding sequence is TGTGCCAGCAGGGCGGGGGAGGCTCAGCCCCAGCATTTT.